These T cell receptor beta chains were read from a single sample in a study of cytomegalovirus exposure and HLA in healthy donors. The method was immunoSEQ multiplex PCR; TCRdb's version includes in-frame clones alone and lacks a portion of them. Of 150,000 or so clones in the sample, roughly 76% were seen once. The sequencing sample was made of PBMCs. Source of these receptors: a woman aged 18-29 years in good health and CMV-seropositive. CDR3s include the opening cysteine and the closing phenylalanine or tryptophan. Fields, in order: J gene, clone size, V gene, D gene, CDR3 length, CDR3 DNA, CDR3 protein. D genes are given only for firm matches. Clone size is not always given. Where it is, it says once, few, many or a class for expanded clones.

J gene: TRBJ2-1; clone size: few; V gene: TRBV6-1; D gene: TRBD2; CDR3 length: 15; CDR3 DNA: TGTGCCAGCAGTGAAGCGGCGGGAGAGCCAATGAGGCAGTTCTTC; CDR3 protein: CASSEAAGEPMRQFF
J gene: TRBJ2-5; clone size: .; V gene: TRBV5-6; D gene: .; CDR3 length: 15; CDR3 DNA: TGTGCCAGCAGCCTCTTGACAGGAGACCAAGAGGCCCAGTACTTC; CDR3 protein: CASSLLTGDQEAQYF
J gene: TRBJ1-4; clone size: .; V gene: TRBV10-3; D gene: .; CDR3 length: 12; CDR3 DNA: TGTGCCATCAGTGAGACAGGGGAAAAACTGTTTTTT; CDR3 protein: CAISETGEKLFF
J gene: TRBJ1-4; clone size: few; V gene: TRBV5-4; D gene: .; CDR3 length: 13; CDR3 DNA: TGTGCCAGCAGCCTCGTGGGAGGTGAAAAACTGTTTTTT; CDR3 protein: CASSLVGGEKLFF
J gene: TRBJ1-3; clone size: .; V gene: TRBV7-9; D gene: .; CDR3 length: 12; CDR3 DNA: TGTGCCAGCAGCCCCCTCGGGAACACCATATATTTT; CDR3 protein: CASSPLGNTIYF
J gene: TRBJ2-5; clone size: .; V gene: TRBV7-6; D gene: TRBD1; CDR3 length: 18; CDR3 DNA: TGTGCCAGCAGCCAAAGCTGGGAACCGGGACAGGGAAAAGAGACCCAGTACTTC; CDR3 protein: CASSQSWEPGQGKETQYF
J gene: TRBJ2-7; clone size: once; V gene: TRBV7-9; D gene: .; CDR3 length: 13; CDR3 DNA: TGTGCCAGCAGCTTCTTAGTAGGGGACGAGCAGTACTTC; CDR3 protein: CASSFLVGDEQYF
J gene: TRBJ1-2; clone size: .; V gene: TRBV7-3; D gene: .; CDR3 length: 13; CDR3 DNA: TGTGCCAGCAGCTTTGGAGACTCCTATGGCTACACCTTC; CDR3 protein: CASSFGDSYGYTF
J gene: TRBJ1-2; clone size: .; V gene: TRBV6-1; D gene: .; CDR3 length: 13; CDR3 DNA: TGTGCCAGCAGTGAAAGGAGGGGCGGTGGCTACACCTTC; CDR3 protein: CASSERRGGGYTF
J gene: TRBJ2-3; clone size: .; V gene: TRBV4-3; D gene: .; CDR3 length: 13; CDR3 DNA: TGCGCCAGCAGCCCCGACGAACAGGAAACGCAGTATTTT; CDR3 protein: CASSPDEQETQYF
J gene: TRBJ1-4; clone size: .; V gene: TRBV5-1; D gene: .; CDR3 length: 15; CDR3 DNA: TGCGCCAGCAGCCTACTCGGACAGACGAATGAAAAACTGTTTTTT; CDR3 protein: CASSLLGQTNEKLFF
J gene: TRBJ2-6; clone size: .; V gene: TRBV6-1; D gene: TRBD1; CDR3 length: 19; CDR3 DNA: TGTGCCAGCAGTGAGTTCTATCGGACAGGGGGCCTTGGGGCCAACGTCCTGACTTTC; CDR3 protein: CASSEFYRTGGLGANVLTF
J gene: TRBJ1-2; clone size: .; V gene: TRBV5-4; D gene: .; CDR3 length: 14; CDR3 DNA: TGTGCCAGCAGCTTGGGCAGGGATCCGGTTGGCTACACCTTC; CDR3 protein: CASSLGRDPVGYTF
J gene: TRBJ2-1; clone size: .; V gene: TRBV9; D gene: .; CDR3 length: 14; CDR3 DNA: TGTGCCAGCAGCGTAATTCAGGGGAAAGGTGAGCAGTTCTTC; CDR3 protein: CASSVIQGKGEQFF
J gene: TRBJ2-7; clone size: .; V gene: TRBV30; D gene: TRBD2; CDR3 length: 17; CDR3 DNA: TGTGCCTGGAGTGTACTTACCGGGACTAGCTCGCAGTACGAGCAGTACTTC; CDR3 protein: CAWSVLTGTSSQYEQYF
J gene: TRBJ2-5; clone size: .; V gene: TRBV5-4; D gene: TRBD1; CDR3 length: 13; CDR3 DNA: TGTGCCAGCAGCTGGACAGGGGAAGAGACCCAGTACTTC; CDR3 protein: CASSWTGEETQYF
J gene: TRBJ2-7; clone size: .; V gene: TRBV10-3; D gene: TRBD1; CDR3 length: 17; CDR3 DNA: TGTGCCATCAGTGTACAGCCCCTGGGACAGGTGATATACGAGCAGTACTTC; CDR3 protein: CAISVQPLGQVIYEQYF
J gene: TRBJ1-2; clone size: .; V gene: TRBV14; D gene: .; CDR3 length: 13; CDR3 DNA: TGTGCCAGCAGCCGAAACCTGGGACAAGGCTACACCTTC; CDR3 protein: CASSRNLGQGYTF
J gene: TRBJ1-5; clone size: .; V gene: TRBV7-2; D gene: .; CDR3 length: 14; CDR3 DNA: TGTGCCAGCAGCTTAACACAGAGCAATCAGCCCCAGCATTTT; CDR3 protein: CASSLTQSNQPQHF
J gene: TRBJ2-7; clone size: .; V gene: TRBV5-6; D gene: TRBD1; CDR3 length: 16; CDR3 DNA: TGTGCCAGCAGCCTACCCCCGGGACAGGGGGCGCCTGAGCAGTACTTC; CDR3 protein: CASSLPPGQGAPEQYF
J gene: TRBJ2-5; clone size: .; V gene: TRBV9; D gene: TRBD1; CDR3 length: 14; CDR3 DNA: TGTGCCAGCAGCGTGACAGGGGTAGGGGAGACCCAGTACTTC; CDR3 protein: CASSVTGVGETQYF
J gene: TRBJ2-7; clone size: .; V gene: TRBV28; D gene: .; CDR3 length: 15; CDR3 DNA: TGTGCCAGCAGTTTGATTGCAGGGGTCTCCTACGAGCAGTACTTC; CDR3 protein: CASSLIAGVSYEQYF
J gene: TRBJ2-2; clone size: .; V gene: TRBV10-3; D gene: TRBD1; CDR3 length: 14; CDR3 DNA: TGTGCCATCGGAGGACAGGGGAGCACCGGGGAGCTGTTTTTT; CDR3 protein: CAIGGQGSTGELFF
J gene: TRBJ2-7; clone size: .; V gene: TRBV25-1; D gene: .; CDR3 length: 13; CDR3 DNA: TGTGCCAGCGCATTAATGGCCAGCTACGAGCAGTACTTC; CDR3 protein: CASALMASYEQYF
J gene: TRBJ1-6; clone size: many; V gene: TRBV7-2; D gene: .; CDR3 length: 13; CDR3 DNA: TGTGCCAGCGCTTACAGGGATATTTCACCCCTCCACTTT; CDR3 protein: CASAYRDISPLHF
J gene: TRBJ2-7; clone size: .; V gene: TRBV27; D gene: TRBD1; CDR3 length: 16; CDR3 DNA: TGTGCCAGCAGACAGATCCAGGGGGCAAGATACAGCGAGCAGTACTTC; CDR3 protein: CASRQIQGARYSEQYF
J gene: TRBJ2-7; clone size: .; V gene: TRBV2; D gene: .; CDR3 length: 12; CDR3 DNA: TGTGCCAGCAGTGGACAGGTAGACGAGCAGTACTTC; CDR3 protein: CASSGQVDEQYF
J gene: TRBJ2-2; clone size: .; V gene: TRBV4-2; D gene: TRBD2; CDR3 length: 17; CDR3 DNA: TGTGCCAGCAGCCCTCAGGGACTAGCGACGTACACCGGGGAGCTGTTTTTT; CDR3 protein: CASSPQGLATYTGELFF
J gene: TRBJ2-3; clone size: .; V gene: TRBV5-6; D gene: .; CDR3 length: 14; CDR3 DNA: TGTGCCAGCAGCTTGTGGGGGGGCCTCGATACGCAGTATTTT; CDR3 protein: CASSLWGGLDTQYF
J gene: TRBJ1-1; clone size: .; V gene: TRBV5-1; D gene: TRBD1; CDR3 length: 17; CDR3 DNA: TGCGCCAGCAGCTTGGAGGCAGGGGGCGTGTTTAACACTGAAGCTTTCTTT; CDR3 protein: CASSLEAGGVFNTEAFF
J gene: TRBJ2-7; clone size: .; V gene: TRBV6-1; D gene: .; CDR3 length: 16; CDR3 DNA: TGTGCCAGCAGTGACCTGTACCACCGACGGACTGACGAGCAGTACTTC; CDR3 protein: CASSDLYHRRTDEQYF
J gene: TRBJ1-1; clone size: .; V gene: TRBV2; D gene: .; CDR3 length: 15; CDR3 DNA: TGTGCCAGCAGTGAAAGTGGATGGGCGGGAACTGAAGCTTTCTTT; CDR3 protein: CASSESGWAGTEAFF